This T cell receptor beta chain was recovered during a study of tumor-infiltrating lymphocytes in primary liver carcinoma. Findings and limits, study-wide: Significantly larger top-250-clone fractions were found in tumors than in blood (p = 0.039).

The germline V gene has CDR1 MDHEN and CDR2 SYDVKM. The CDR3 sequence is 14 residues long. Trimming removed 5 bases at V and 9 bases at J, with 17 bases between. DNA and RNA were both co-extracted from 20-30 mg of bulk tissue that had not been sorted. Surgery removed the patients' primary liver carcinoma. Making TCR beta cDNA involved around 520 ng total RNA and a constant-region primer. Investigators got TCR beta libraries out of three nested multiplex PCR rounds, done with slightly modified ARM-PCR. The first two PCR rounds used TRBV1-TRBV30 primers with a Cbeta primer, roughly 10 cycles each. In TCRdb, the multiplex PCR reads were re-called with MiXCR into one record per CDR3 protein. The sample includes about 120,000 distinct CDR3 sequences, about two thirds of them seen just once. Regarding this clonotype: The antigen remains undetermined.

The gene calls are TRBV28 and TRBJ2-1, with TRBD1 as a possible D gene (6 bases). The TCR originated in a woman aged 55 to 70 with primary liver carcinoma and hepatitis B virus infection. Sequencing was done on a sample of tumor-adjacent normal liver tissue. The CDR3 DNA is TGTGCCAGCAGTGACTACAGGGCTTGGGGTGAGCAGTTCTTC. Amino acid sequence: CASSDYRAWGEQFF.